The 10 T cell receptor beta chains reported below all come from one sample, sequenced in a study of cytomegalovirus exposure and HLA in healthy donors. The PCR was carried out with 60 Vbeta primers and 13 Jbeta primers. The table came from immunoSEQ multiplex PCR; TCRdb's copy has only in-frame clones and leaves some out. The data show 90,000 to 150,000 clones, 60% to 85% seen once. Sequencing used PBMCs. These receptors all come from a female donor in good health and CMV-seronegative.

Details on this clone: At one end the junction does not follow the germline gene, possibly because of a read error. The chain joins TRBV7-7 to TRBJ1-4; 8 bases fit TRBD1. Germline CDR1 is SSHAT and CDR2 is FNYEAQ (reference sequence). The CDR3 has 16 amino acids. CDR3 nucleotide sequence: TGTGCTAGCAGCTCCGCAAACAGGGGGTGGGAAGAAAAACTGTTTTTT. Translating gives CASSSANRGWEEKLFF.

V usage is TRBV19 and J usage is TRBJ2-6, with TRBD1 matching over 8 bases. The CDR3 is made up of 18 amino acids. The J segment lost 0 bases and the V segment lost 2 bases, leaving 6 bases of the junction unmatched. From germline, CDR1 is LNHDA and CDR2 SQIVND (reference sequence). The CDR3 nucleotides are TGTGCCAGTAGTATACGGACAGGGATAAGCTCTGGGGCCAACGTCCTGACTTTC. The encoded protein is CASSIRTGISSGANVLTF.

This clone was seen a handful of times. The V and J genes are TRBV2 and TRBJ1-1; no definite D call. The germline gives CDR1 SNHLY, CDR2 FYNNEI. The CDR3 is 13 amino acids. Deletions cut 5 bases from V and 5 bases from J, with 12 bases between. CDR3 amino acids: CASSRERRTEAFF. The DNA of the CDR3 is TGTGCCAGCAGTAGGGAAAGGAGGACTGAAGCTTTCTTT.

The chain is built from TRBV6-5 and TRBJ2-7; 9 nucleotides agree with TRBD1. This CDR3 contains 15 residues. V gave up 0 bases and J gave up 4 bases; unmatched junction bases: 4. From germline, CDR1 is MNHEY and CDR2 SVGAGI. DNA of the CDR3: TGTGCCAGCAGTTACTCGGACAGGGGACCGTACGAGCAGTACTTC. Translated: CASSYSDRGPYEQYF.

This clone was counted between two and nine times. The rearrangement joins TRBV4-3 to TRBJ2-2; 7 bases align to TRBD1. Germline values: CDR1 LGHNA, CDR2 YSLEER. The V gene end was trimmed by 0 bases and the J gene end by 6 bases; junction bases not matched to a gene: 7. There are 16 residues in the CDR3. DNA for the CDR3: TGCGCCAGCAGCCAAGAACGTCTAGGGGGCCCCGGGGAGCTGTTTTTT. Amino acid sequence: CASSQERLGGPGELFF.

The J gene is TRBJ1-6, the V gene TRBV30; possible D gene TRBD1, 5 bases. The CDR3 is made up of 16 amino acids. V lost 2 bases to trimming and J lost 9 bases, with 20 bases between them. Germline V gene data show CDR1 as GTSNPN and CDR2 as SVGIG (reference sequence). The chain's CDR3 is CAWSSLQGAVASPLHF. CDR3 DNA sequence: TGTGCCTGGAGTTCGTTGCAAGGGGCCGTTGCTTCACCCCTCCACTTT.

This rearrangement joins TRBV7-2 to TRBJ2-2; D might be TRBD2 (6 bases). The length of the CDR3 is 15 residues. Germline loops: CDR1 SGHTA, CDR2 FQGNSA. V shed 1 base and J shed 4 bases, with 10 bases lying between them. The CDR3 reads CASSLVRGRTGELFF. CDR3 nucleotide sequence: TGTGCCAGCAGCTTAGTGCGGGGACGCACCGGGGAGCTGTTTTTT.

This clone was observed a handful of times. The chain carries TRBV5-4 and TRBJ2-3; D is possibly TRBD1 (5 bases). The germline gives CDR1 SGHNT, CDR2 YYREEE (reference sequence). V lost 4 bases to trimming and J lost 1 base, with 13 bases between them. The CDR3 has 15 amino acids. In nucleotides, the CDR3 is TGTGCCAGCAGCCCCGTAGGGGTACGCACAGATACGCAGTATTTT. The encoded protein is CASSPVGVRTDTQYF.

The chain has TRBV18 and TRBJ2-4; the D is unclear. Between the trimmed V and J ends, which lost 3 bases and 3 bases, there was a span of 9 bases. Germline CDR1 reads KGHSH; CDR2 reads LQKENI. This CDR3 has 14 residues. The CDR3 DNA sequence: TGTGCCAGCTCACCGAGGTTACACAAAAACATTCAGTACTTC. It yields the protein CASSPRLHKNIQYF.

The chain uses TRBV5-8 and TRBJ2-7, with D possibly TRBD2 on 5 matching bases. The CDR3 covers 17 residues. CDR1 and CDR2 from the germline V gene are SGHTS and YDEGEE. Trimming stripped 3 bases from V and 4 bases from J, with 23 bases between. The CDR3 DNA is TGTGCCAGCAGCTCGTTTTCGGACTCACATAAACATTACGAGCAGTACTTC. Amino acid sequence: CASSSFSDSHKHYEQYF.